This record concerns one T cell receptor beta chain sequence. Stem cell-like memory, regulatory, central memory and naive CD4+ cells were sorted via CD45RO/CCR7/CD25/CD127/CD95/CD27. Since all of the isolated RNA was reverse transcribed, expressed TCRB transcripts were what got sequenced. Samples of naive, central memory and regulatory T cells yielded a mean of about 3.57 million reads. Assay: immunoSEQ multiplex PCR; the TCRdb copy retains only in-frame clones and omits some. The sample has hundreds of thousands of clones; 10% to 15% are singletons. The data belong to a study of beta chain features in type 1 diabetes. V dropped 3 bases and J dropped 2 bases, with 11 bases sitting between them. The germline CDR1 and CDR2 sequences are SGDLS and YYNGEE. The CDR3 is 15 residues long.

This sequence was found in a man between 18 and 35 years old in good health. The chain joins TRBV9 to TRBJ2-2; no clear D gene. Sequenced sample: naive CD4+ T cells from blood. CDR3 sequence (DNA): TGTGCCAGCAGCGGCAGGATATTCAACACCGGGGAGCTGTTTTTT. It encodes CASSGRIFNTGELFF.